This T cell receptor beta chain was retrieved from a study of T-cell memory formation after mild COVID-19. This CDR3 has 13 amino acids. Trimming removed 6 bases from V and 1 base from J, with 12 bases in between. Germline CDR1 is SQVTM and CDR2 is ANQGSEA. MiXCR, run by TCRdb on the 5' RACE reads, gives a single entry per CDR3 protein. The sample lists around 250,000 distinct CDR3 sequences, 15% to 20% occurring once. This clonotype came up a few times. Its specificity is not known. Overall study findings and caveats: Clones contracting across day 15 to 85 had a balanced CD4/CD8 profile; later expanding clones leaned CD4+. Pre-infection memory contained some responding clones, which suggested that cross-reactive memory had joined.

The receptor's source is a young man who had mild COVID-19 (a few samples of this study predate the infection). Cell type and time point are not known. V gene TRBV29-1 combines with J gene TRBJ2-5, with D maybe TRBD2 (6 bases). Sample: PBMCs or a T cell subset sorted from them (not recorded which). The CDR3 DNA is TGCAGCGTACGCGGGGCACGCCAAGAGACCCAGTACTTC. Protein sequence: CSVRGARQETQYF. The variable domain in full, completed from reference TRBV29-1 and TRBJ2-5, reads SAVISQKPSRDICQRGTSLTIQCQVDSQVTMMFWYRQQPGQSLTLIATANQGSEATYESGFVIDKFPISRPNLTFSTLTVSNMSPEDSSIYLCSVRGARQETQYFGPGTRLLVL.